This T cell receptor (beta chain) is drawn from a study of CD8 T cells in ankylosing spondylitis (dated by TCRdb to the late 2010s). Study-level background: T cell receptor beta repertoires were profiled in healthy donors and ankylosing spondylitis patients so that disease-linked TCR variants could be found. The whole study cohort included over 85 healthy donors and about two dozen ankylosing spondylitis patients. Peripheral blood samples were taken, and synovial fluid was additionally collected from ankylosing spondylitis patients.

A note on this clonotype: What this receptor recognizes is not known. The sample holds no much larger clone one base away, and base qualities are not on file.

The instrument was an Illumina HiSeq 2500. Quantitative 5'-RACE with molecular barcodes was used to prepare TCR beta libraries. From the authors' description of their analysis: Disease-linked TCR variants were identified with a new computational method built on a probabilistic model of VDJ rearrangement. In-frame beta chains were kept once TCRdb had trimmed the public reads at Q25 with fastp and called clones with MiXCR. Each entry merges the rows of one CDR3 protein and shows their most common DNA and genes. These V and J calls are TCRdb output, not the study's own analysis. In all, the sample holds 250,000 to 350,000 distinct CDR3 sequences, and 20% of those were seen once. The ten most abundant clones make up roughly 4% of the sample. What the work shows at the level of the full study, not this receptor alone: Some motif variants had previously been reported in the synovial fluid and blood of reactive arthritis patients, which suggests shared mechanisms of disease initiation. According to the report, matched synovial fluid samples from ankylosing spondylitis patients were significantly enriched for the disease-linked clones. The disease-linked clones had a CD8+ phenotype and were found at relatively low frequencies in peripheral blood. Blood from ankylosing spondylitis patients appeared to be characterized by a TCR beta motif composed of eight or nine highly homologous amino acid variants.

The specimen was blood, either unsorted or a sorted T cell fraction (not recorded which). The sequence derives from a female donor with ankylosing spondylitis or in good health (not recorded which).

The DNA is as follows: TGTGCCACCAGTGAAGCGGGAGTGAATGAGCAGTTCTTC. Translated, this gives CATSEAGVNEQFF. Rearrangement joined TRBV24-1 to TRBJ2-1, with 8 bases matching TRBD2. After removal of 4 bases from V and 7 bases from J, the junction retains 2 bases not matched to a gene. Looking up the germline V gene yields CDR1 KGHDR and CDR2 SFDVKD. Taken from cysteine to phenylalanine, the CDR3 has 13 residues. Of the read, only the CDR3 DNA is kept; its 39 bases are in frame from base 1.